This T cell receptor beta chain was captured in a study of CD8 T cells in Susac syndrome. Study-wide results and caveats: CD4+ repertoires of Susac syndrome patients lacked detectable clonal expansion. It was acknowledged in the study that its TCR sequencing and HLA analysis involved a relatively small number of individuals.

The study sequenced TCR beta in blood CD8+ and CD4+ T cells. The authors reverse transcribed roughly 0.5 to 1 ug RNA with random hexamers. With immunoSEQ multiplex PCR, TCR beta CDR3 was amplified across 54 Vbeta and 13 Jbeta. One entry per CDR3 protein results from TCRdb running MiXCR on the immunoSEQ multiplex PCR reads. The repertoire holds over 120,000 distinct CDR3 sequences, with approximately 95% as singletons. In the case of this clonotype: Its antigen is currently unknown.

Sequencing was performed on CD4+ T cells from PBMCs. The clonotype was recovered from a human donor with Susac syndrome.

CDR3 bases: TGTGCCAGCAGTCCCCCTTTAGGGTCCGAGCAGTACTTC. It yields the protein CASSPPLGSEQYF. The chain recombines TRBV12-3 or TRBV12-4 with TRBJ2-7; no clear D. The germline V and J ends were trimmed by 5 bases and 6 bases, with 14 bases remaining between them. The CDR3 runs to 13 residues.